This is a list of T cell receptor beta chains from one sample in a study of T cell responses to AZD1222 COVID-19 vaccine. Clones were read by immunoSEQ multiplex PCR, and TCRdb kept only the in-frame ones, dropping some. The sample shows tens of thousands of clones, around 89% of them seen only once. The material sequenced was peripheral blood, taken 28 days after the second AZD1222 dose. Receptor source: an adult who received the AZD1222 COVID-19 vaccine. Each CDR3 is given with its conserved first and last residue. A D gene is named only where the DNA matches it firmly. Not all rows give a size; the values are once, few, many and, for expanded clones, a class.

d_call | j_call | v_call | clone_size | cdr3_aa | cdr3_nt
NA | TRBJ1-5 | TRBV10-3 | NA | CAISGGGNQPQHF | TGTGCCATCAGTGGGGGGGGGAATCAGCCCCAGCATTTT
NA | TRBJ2-7 | TRBV7-2 | once | CASSLGAGRRSYEQYF | TGTGCCAGCAGCTTAGGTGCAGGGCGACGCTCCTACGAGCAGTACTTC
TRBD1 | TRBJ2-3 | TRBV28 | NA | CASSFDRGADTQYF | TGTGCCAGCAGTTTCGACAGGGGCGCAGATACGCAGTATTTT
NA | TRBJ2-7 | TRBV20-1 | NA | CSASQTGVVTYEQYF | TGCAGTGCTAGTCAGACGGGCGTGGTTACCTACGAGCAGTACTTC
TRBD1 | TRBJ2-7 | TRBV11-2 | NA | CASSPRDRGDEQYF | TGTGCCAGCAGCCCGCGGGACAGGGGCGACGAGCAGTACTTC
TRBD1 | TRBJ1-1 | TRBV9 | NA | CASSRQGEGTEAFF | TGTGCCAGCAGCCGACAGGGAGAGGGCACTGAAGCTTTCTTT
NA | TRBJ2-3 | TRBV12-3/TRBV12-4 | NA | CASSSLSDTQYF | TGTGCCAGTAGTTCGTTATCAGATACGCAGTATTTT
NA | TRBJ1-4 | TRBV6-1 | NA | CASSDSWAANEKLFF | TGTGCCAGCAGTGATTCCTGGGCCGCTAATGAAAAACTGTTTTTT
NA | TRBJ1-5 | TRBV29-1 | NA | CSVGVGGLNQPQHF | TGCAGCGTTGGTGTTGGGGGTTTGAATCAGCCCCAGCATTTT
NA | TRBJ1-1 | TRBV2 | NA | CASTSMGAIAFF | TGTGCCAGCACCTCGATGGGAGCGATAGCTTTCTTT
NA | TRBJ1-2 | TRBV4-3 | once | CASSPSGGNYGYTF | TGCGCCAGCAGCCCAAGTGGGGGGAACTATGGCTACACCTTC
TRBD2 | TRBJ2-5 | TRBV5-1 | NA | CASSLDLAGGLGETQYF | TGCGCCAGCAGCTTGGATCTAGCGGGAGGCCTTGGGGAGACCCAGTACTTC
NA | TRBJ1-2 | TRBV24-1 | NA | CATSDVTTNYGYTF | TGTGCCACCAGTGATGTGACAACGAACTATGGCTACACCTTC
NA | TRBJ2-7 | TRBV5-6 | once | CASSLDRLYEQYF | TGTGCCAGCAGCTTGGACAGGCTTTACGAGCAGTACTTC
NA | TRBJ1-5 | TRBV5-4 | NA | CASSLSEGPQHF | TGTGCCAGCAGCTTATCGGAAGGGCCCCAGCATTTT
TRBD1 | TRBJ2-1 | TRBV19 | NA | CASTRQGAGEQFF | TGTGCCAGCACAAGACAGGGGGCTGGAGAGCAGTTCTTC
NA | TRBJ1-2 | TRBV10-3 | NA | CAISGVGVAQGAANYGYTF | TGTGCCATCAGTGGTGTTGGGGTGGCACAGGGTGCCGCTAACTATGGCTACACCTTC
TRBD2 | TRBJ2-1 | TRBV7-3 | NA | CASSDLAGASYNEQFF | TGTGCCAGCAGCGACCTAGCGGGGGCTTCCTACAATGAGCAGTTCTTC
NA | TRBJ1-3 | TRBV6-5 | NA | CASSPGFTGNTIYF | TGTGCCAGCAGTCCGGGATTTACTGGAAACACCATATATTTT
TRBD2 | TRBJ2-1 | TRBV4-2 | NA | CASSPGTGGPRNEQFF | TGTGCCAGCAGCCCGGGAACGGGGGGGCCGCGGAATGAGCAGTTCTTC
TRBD1 | TRBJ2-5 | TRBV7-9 | NA | CASSLALGQGSTQYF | TGTGCCAGCAGCTTAGCTCTCGGACAGGGCTCAACCCAGTACTTC
NA | TRBJ2-1 | TRBV6-5 | NA | CASSYRGNEQFF | TGTGCCAGCAGTTACCGTGGGAATGAGCAGTTCTTC
NA | TRBJ1-2 | TRBV5-6 | NA | CASTGAAGYTF | TGTGCCAGCACCGGGGCGGCGGGCTACACCTTC
NA | TRBJ2-1 | TRBV12-3/TRBV12-4 | NA | CATRRGLYNEQFF | TGTGCCACCAGGAGGGGACTCTACAATGAGCAGTTCTTC
NA | TRBJ2-7 | TRBV2 | NA | CATLPAGRSYEQYF | TGTGCCACCCTACCCGCAGGGCGCTCCTACGAGCAGTACTTC
TRBD2 | TRBJ2-1 | TRBV5-6 | NA | CASSPLTGGPNNEQFF | TGTGCCAGCAGCCCTCTAACGGGGGGGCCCAACAATGAGCAGTTCTTC
NA | TRBJ1-2 | TRBV29-1 | few | CSVDQGLDYGYTF | TGCAGCGTTGACCAGGGGTTGGACTATGGCTACACCTTC
NA | TRBJ2-7 | TRBV7-2 | few | CASSLGAIGWYEQYF | TGTGCCAGCAGCTTGGGGGCAATAGGGTGGTACGAGCAGTACTTC
TRBD2 | TRBJ2-7 | TRBV28 | NA | CASSLTLAGDYEQYF | TGTGCCAGCAGTTTAACTCTAGCGGGCGACTACGAGCAGTACTTC
NA | TRBJ2-7 | TRBV27 | NA | CASSLSRPHEQYF | TGTGCCAGCAGTTTATCGAGGCCCCACGAGCAGTACTTC
NA | TRBJ2-3 | TRBV18 | NA | CASSPGATDTQYF | TGTGCCAGCTCACCGGGGGCCACAGATACGCAGTATTTT
TRBD2 | TRBJ2-1 | TRBV15 | NA | CATSRDLLASGDNEQFF | TGTGCCACCAGCAGAGATCTTCTGGCTAGCGGAGACAATGAGCAGTTCTTC
NA | TRBJ2-5 | TRBV5-5 | NA | CASSLAGPRETQYF | TGTGCCAGCAGCTTGGCCGGCCCGAGGGAGACCCAGTACTTC
NA | TRBJ2-1 | TRBV29-1 | medium-sized | CSVEEATSMSYNEQFF | TGCAGCGTTGAAGAGGCCACTAGCATGTCCTACAATGAGCAGTTCTTC
NA | TRBJ1-2 | TRBV5-4 | NA | CASSRTPAPNYGYTF | TGTGCCAGCAGCAGAACACCAGCGCCTAACTATGGCTACACCTTC
NA | TRBJ1-1 | TRBV9 | NA | CASGRPTGEAFF | TGTGCCAGCGGAAGGCCAACAGGTGAAGCTTTCTTT
TRBD1 | TRBJ2-7 | TRBV7-2 | NA | CASSLWTGAYEQYF | TGTGCCAGCAGCCTATGGACAGGCGCCTACGAGCAGTACTTC
TRBD1 | TRBJ2-7 | TRBV19 | NA | CASSINGQGADYEQYF | TGTGCCAGTAGTATAAACGGACAGGGGGCGGACTACGAGCAGTACTTC
NA | TRBJ2-2 | TRBV5-4 | NA | CASRSDSMATGELFF | TGTGCCAGCAGATCGGATTCGATGGCGACCGGGGAGCTGTTTTTT
TRBD1 | TRBJ1-6 | TRBV28 | NA | CACWDRTYNSPLHF | TGTGCCTGTTGGGACAGAACCTATAATTCACCCCTCCACTTT
NA | TRBJ1-1 | TRBV5-5 | NA | CASSLGQIVNTEAFF | TGTGCCAGCAGCTTAGGTCAGATTGTGAACACTGAAGCTTTCTTT
NA | TRBJ1-4 | TRBV28 | NA | CAIRQGNEKLFF | TGTGCCATCAGGCAGGGGAATGAAAAACTGTTTTTT
TRBD1 | TRBJ2-5 | TRBV11-3 | NA | CASSLGARGTETQYF | TGTGCCAGCAGCTTAGGGGCCAGGGGGACGGAGACCCAGTACTTC
TRBD1 | TRBJ1-2 | TRBV5-6 | NA | CASSQGQGALYGYTF | TGTGCCAGCAGCCAAGGACAGGGGGCGTTATATGGCTACACCTTC
NA | TRBJ2-2 | TRBV5-1 | NA | CASSSGTIPGELFF | TGCGCCAGCAGCTCAGGGACAATACCAGGGGAGCTGTTTTTT
NA | TRBJ1-1 | TRBV29-1 | NA | CSVEGKRRPEAFF | TGCAGCGTTGAAGGGAAAAGAAGGCCCGAAGCTTTCTTT
TRBD1 | TRBJ2-7 | TRBV19 | NA | CASSRPGGDREQYF | TGTGCCAGTAGCCGACCAGGGGGCGATCGGGAGCAGTACTTC
NA | TRBJ2-3 | TRBV19 | NA | CASSAEGGGPSDTQYF | TGTGCCAGTAGTGCCGAAGGGGGAGGGCCTTCAGATACGCAGTATTTT
NA | TRBJ1-2 | TRBV11-3 | NA | CASSLALLGRFDGYTF | TGTGCCAGCAGCTTAGCTCTGCTGGGGCGGTTCGATGGCTACACCTTC
NA | TRBJ2-2 | TRBV4-3 | NA | CASSQDFLGYTGELFF | TGCGCCAGCAGCCAAGATTTTCTAGGGTACACCGGGGAGCTGTTTTTT
TRBD1 | TRBJ1-1 | TRBV7-9 | NA | CASSLRGTGARILNTEAFF | TGTGCCAGCAGCTTAAGAGGGACAGGGGCCAGGATATTGAACACTGAAGCTTTCTTT
NA | TRBJ2-7 | TRBV7-2 | NA | CASSLAALTGVNEQYF | TGTGCCAGCAGCTTAGCGGCCCTAACGGGGGTAAACGAGCAGTACTTC
TRBD1 | TRBJ1-6 | TRBV5-6 | NA | CASSRDRGNSPLHF | TGTGCCAGCAGCCGTGACAGGGGAAATTCACCCCTCCACTTT
NA | TRBJ2-7 | TRBV29-1 | NA | CSVDWPDSYEQYF | TGCAGCGTTGATTGGCCGGACTCCTACGAGCAGTACTTC
TRBD2 | TRBJ2-1 | TRBV7-2 | NA | CASSLRTSGSLLVNEQFF | TGTGCCAGCAGCTTAAGGACTAGCGGGAGCCTCCTGGTGAATGAGCAGTTCTTC
NA | TRBJ2-5 | TRBV11-2 | NA | CASSLSGGGAWETQYF | TGTGCCAGCAGCTTATCTGGAGGGGGCGCGTGGGAGACCCAGTACTTC
TRBD1 | TRBJ1-2 | TRBV2 | medium-sized | CASSGQDYGYTF | TGTGCCAGCTCGGGACAGGACTATGGCTACACCTTC
NA | TRBJ2-2 | TRBV15 | NA | CATSSRGALGTGELFF | TGTGCCACCAGCAGCCGGGGGGCTTTAGGAACCGGGGAGCTGTTTTTT
NA | TRBJ2-1 | TRBV19 | once | CASSSDWAGYNEQFF | TGTGCCAGTAGTAGCGATTGGGCTGGGTACAATGAGCAGTTCTTC
NA | TRBJ2-3 | TRBV30 | NA | CAWSDGRGADTQYF | TGTGCCTGGAGCGACGGCAGGGGGGCAGATACGCAGTATTTT